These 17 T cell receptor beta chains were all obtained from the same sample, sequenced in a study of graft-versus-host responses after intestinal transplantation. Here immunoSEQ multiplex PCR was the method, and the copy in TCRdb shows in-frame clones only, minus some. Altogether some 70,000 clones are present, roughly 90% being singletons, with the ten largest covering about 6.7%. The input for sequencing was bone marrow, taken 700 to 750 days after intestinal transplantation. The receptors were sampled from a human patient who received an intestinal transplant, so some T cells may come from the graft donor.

The CDR3, as DNA: TGTGCCAGCAGCCTGGGGGGGGGCCTAAAACAGCCCCAGCATTTT. It is translated as CASSLGGGLKQPQHF. The chain carries TRBV7-6 and TRBJ1-5, with D possibly TRBD1 on 6 matching bases. V was clipped by 5 bases and J by 7 bases, with 18 bases between them. This CDR3 comprises 15 residues. Germline V gene data show CDR1 as SGHVS and CDR2 as FNYEAQ.

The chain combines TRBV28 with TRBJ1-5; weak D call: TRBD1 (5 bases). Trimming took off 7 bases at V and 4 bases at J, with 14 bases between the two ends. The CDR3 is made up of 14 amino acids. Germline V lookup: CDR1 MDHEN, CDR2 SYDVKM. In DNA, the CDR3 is TGTGCCAGCATCACGCCAACAGGAAATCAGCCCCAGCATTTT. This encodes CASITPTGNQPQHF.

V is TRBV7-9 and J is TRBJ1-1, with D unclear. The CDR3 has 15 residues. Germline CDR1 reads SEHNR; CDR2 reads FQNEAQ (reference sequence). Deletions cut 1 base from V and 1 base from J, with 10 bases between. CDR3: CASSLVGRRNTEAFF. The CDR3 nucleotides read TGTGCCAGCAGCTTAGTAGGACGTAGGAACACTGAAGCTTTCTTT.

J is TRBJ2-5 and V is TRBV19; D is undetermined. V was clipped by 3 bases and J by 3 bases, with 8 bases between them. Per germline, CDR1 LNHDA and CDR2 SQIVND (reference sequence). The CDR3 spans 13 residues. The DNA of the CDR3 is TGTGCCAGTAGTATCCAATCGGAAGAGACCCAGTACTTC. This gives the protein CASSIQSEETQYF.

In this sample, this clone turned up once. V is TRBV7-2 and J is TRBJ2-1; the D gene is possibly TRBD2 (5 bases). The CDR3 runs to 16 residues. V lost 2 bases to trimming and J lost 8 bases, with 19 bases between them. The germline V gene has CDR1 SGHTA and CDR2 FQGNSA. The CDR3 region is CASSLISGLSADEQFF. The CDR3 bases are TGTGCCAGCAGCTTAATTAGTGGCCTTAGCGCAGATGAGCAGTTCTTC.

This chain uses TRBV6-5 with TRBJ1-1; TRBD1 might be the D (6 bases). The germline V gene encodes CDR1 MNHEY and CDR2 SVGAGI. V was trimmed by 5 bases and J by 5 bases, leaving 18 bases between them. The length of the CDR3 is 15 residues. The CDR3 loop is CASSGLGGRRTEAFF. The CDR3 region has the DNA TGTGCCAGCAGTGGCCTGGGGGGGCGCCGAACTGAAGCTTTCTTT.

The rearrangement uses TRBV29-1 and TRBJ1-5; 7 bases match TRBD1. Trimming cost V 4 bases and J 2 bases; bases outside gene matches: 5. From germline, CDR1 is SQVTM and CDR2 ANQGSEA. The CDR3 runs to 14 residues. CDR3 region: CSVALGTGNQPQHF. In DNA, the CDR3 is TGCAGCGTTGCCCTTGGGACAGGCAATCAGCCCCAGCATTTT. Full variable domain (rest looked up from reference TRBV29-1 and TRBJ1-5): SAVISQKPSRDICQRGTSLTIQCQVDSQVTMMFWYRQQPGQSLTLIATANQGSEATYESGFVIDKFPISRPNLTFSTLTVSNMSPEDSSIYLCSVALGTGNQPQHFGDGTRLSIL.

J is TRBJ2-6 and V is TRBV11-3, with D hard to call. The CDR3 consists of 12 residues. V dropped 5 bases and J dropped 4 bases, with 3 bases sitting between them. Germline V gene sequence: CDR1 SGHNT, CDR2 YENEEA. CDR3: CASSQGANVLTF. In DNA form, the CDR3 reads TGTGCCAGCAGCCAGGGGGCCAACGTCCTGACTTTC.

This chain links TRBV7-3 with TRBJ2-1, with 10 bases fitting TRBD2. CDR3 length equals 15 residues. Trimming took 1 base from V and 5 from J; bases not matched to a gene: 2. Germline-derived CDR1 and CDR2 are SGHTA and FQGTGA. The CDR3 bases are TGTGCCAGCAGCTTAAGACTAGCGGGCAACAATGAGCAGTTCTTC. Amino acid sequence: CASSLRLAGNNEQFF. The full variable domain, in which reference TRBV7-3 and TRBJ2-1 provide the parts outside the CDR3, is GAGVSQTPSNKVTEKGKYVELRCDPISGHTALYWYRQSLGQGPEFLIYFQGTGAADDSGLPNDRFFAVRPEGSVSTLKIQRTERGDSAVYLCASSLRLAGNNEQFFGPGTRLTVL.

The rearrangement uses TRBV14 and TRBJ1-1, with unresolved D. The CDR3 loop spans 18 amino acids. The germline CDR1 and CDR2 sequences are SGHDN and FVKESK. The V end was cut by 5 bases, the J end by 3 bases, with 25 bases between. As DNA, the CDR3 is TGTGCCAGCAGCAGCCTCTGGCGCGGGCTCCCTCACGACACTGAAGCTTTCTTT. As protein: CASSSLWRGLPHDTEAFF.

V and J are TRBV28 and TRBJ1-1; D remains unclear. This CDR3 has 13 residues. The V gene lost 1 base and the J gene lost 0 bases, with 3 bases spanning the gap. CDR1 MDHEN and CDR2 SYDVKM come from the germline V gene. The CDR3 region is CASSLSLNTEAFF. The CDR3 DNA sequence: TGTGCCAGCAGTTTATCCTTGAACACTGAAGCTTTCTTT.

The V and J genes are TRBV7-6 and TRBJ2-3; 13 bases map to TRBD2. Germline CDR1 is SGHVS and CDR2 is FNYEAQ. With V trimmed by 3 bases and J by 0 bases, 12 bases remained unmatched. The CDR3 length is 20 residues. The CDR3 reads CASSFPGLAGDGNSTDTQYF. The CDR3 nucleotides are TGTGCCAGCAGCTTCCCAGGACTAGCGGGAGACGGAAATAGCACAGATACGCAGTATTTT.

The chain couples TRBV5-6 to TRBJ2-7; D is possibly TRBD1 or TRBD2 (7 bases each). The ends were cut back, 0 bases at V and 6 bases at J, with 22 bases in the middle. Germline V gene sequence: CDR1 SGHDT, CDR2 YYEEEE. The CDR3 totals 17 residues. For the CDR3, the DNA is TGTGCCAGCAGCTTGGGAGGGGGCGGGGGACTCAATTCCGAGCAGTACTTC. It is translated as CASSLGGGGGLNSEQYF.

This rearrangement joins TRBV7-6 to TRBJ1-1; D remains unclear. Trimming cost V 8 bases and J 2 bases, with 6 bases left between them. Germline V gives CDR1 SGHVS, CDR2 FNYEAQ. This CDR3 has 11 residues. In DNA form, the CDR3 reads TGTGCCAGCCTCATTAACACTGAAGCTTTCTTT. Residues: CASLINTEAFF.

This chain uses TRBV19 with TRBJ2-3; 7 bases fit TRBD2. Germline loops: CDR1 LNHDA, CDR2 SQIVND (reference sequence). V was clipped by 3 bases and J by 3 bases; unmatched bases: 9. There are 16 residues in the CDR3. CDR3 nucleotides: TGTGCCAGTAGTATGTGGAGGGGAGCGGGGACAGATACGCAGTATTTT. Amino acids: CASSMWRGAGTDTQYF.

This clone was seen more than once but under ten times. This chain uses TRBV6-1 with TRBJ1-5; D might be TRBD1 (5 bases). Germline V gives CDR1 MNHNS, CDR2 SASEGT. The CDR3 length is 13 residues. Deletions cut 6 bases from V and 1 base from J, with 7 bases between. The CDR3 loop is CASRWDSNQPQHF. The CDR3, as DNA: TGTGCCAGCAGATGGGACAGCAATCAGCCCCAGCATTTT.

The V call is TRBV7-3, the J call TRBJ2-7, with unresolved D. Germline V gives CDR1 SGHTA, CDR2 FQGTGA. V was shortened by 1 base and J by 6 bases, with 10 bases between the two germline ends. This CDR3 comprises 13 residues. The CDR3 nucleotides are TGTGCCAGCAGCTTAATACAAAAAGGCGAGCAGTACTTC. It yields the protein CASSLIQKGEQYF. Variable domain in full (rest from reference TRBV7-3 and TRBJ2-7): GAGVSQTPSNKVTEKGKYVELRCDPISGHTALYWYRQSLGQGPEFLIYFQGTGAADDSGLPNDRFFAVRPEGSVSTLKIQRTERGDSAVYLCASSLIQKGEQYFGPGTRLTVT.